This TCR beta chain appears in the sequencing data of a study of T cell changes during pregnancy in multiple sclerosis (dated by TCRdb to between 2017 and 2020). At the level of the whole study: In women with multiple sclerosis, the researchers looked at how the T cell repertoire shifted as pregnancy progressed.

Details on this clone: Its antigen target is currently unknown. No base qualities exist here, and no much larger clone lies one base off it.

Library construction relied on the immunoSEQ multiplex PCR assay. TCRdb obtained this table from immuneACCESS and retained in-frame rearrangements with V and J assigned. These tables miss some clones; where compared with another copy, unresolved V genes account for less than half of the shortfall, and the remainder is unexplained. This sample comprises about 60,000 clones, around 96% of them detected only once. 2% to 3% of the sample lies in the top ten. CDR1 SQVTM and CDR2 ANQGSEA are derived from the germline V gene. The germline V end is reduced by 6 bases and the J end by 2 bases; junction bases left unmatched: 3. The CDR3 numbers 12 residues from cysteine through phenylalanine. Just the 36-base CDR3 DNA is kept, in frame starting at base 1.

The sequence joins TRBV29-1 to TRBJ1-2, with 7 central nucleotides matching TRBD1. The TCR was taken from a female donor with multiple sclerosis, enrolled in a pregnancy study. The sample here was CD8+ T cells from peripheral blood mononuclear cells, taken after pregnancy. The nucleotides read TGCAGCGTAACAGGGGCGAACTATGGCTACACCTTC. It is translated as CSVTGANYGYTF.